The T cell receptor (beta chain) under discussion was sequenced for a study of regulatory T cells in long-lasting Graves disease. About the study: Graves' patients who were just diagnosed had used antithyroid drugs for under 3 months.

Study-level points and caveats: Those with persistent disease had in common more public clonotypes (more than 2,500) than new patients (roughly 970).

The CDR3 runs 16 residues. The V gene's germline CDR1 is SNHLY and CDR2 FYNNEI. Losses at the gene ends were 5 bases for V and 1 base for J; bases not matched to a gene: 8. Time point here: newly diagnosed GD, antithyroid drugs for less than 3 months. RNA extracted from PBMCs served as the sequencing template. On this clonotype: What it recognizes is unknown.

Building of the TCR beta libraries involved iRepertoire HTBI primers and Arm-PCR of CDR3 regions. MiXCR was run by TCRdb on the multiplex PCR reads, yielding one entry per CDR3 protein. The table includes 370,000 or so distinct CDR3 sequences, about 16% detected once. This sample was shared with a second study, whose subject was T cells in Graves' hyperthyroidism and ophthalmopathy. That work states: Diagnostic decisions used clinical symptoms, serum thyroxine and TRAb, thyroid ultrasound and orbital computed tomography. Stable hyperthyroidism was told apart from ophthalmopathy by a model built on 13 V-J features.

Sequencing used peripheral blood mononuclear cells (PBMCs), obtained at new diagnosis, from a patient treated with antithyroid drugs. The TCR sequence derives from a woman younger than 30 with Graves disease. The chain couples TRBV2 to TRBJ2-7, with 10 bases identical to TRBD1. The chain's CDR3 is CASSLSGTGVSYEQYF. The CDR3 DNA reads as TGTGCCAGCAGTTTGTCCGGGACAGGGGTGTCCTACGAGCAGTACTTC.